These 24 T cell receptor beta chains originate from one sample sequenced in a study of blood T cell repertoires in COVID-19. Using immunoSEQ multiplex PCR, the repertoire was profiled, and TCRdb retains in-frame clones only, with some absent. The sample has over 400,000 clones; 88% are singletons. Source material: PBMCs or T cells enriched from blood (not recorded which). The receptors were gathered from an older woman who had recovered from COVID-19.

In its sample, this clone was seen once. This chain connects TRBV5-1 to TRBJ2-6, with 8 nucleotides matching TRBD1. From germline, CDR1 is SGHRS and CDR2 YFSETQ. CDR3 length: 18 residues. V trimming: 5 bases; J trimming: 4 bases; junction bases outside the gene matches: 14. The CDR3 reads CASRISGGAPRGANVLTF. The CDR3 DNA follows: TGCGCCAGCAGGATTTCAGGGGGCGCCCCGCGAGGGGCCAACGTCCTGACTTTC.

The V call is TRBV18, the J call TRBJ1-5, with TRBD1 as a possible D gene (5 bases). V gave up 5 bases and J gave up 2 bases, with 10 bases separating them. Germline V gene sequence: CDR1 KGHSH, CDR2 LQKENI. The CDR3 runs to 14 residues. CDR3 coding DNA: TGTGCCAGCTCAATCAGGGAGGGCAATCAGCCCCAGCATTTT. Translated, it gives CASSIREGNQPQHF.

V usage is TRBV27 and J usage is TRBJ1-1, with unresolved D. CDR1 is MNHEY, CDR2 SMNVEV, per germline (reference sequence). V lost 6 bases and J 3 bases, leaving 14 bases between the germline ends. The CDR3 covers 14 residues. CDR3 bases: TGTGCCAGCAGCATTTACCGTACTGACACTGAAGCTTTCTTT. The encoded protein is CASSIYRTDTEAFF.

The chain has TRBV29-1 and TRBJ1-1; D gene unclear. This CDR3 has 14 amino acids. The V and J ends lost 3 bases and 0 bases respectively, with 11 bases between them. Germline V gene sequence: CDR1 SQVTM, CDR2 ANQGSEA. CDR3 residues: CSVDIPGLNTEAFF. The CDR3 bases are TGCAGCGTTGATATACCGGGATTGAACACTGAAGCTTTCTTT. The entire variable domain, with the rest obtained from reference TRBV29-1 and TRBJ1-1, is as follows: SAVISQKPSRDICQRGTSLTIQCQVDSQVTMMFWYRQQPGQSLTLIATANQGSEATYESGFVIDKFPISRPNLTFSTLTVSNMSPEDSSIYLCSVDIPGLNTEAFFGQGTRLTVV.

The chain couples TRBV5-1 to TRBJ2-2; 11 bases agree with TRBD2. V trimming: 3 bases; J trimming: 5 bases; junction bases outside the gene matches: 9. Per the germline V gene, CDR1 is SGHRS and CDR2 is YFSETQ. The CDR3 is made up of 17 amino acids. CDR3 in amino acids: CASSWTSGPRGTGELFF. The CDR3 bases are TGCGCCAGCAGCTGGACTAGCGGGCCCCGCGGGACCGGGGAGCTGTTTTTT. Combining the CDR3 with reference TRBV5-1 and TRBJ2-2 gives the whole variable domain KAGVTQTPRYLIKTRGQQVTLSCSPISGHRSVSWYQQTPGQGLQFLFEYFSETQRNKGNFPGRFSGRQFSNSRSEMNVSTLELGDSALYLCASSWTSGPRGTGELFFGEGSRLTVL.

This clone showed up just once. The chain recombines TRBV6-4 with TRBJ2-3; 7 bases fit TRBD2. The germline gives CDR1 MRHNA, CDR2 SNTAGT. Unmatched junction bases numbered 8, after V lost 4 bases and J lost 4 bases. CDR3 length: 15 amino acids. CDR3 in amino acids: CASSVSSGPADTQYF. The CDR3 DNA sequence: TGTGCCAGCAGTGTGAGTAGCGGGCCAGCAGATACGCAGTATTTT.

This clone was seen once. The chain recombines TRBV15 with TRBJ2-1; 11 bases are shared with TRBD1. Germline CDR1 and CDR2: LNHNV and YYDKDF (reference sequence). The CDR3 extends over 15 amino acids. The junction had 10 bases not matched to a gene; V was cut back by 8 bases and J by 7 bases. CDR3 sequence reads: CATADRDRGANEQFF. The DNA of the CDR3 is TGTGCCACCGCTGACCGGGACAGGGGGGCTAATGAGCAGTTCTTC.

The rearrangement uses TRBV3-1 (or the pseudogene TRBV3-2) and TRBJ2-2; D call uncertain. Trimming took 4 bases from V and 5 from J, leaving 11 bases between them. The germline V gene encodes CDR1 LGHDT and CDR2 YNNKEL (reference sequence). CDR3 length: 14 amino acids. This chain's CDR3 is CASSLQSGTGELFF. Written as DNA, the CDR3 is TGTGCCAGCAGCCTCCAATCCGGGACCGGGGAGCTGTTTTTT.

J is TRBJ2-5 and V is TRBV11-3; 7 bases map to TRBD1. CDR3 length: 15 residues. V was clipped by 5 bases and J by 2 bases; unmatched bases: 8. Germline assignment: CDR1 SGHNT and CDR2 YENEEA. Here the CDR3 reads CASSRDRGSQETQYF. CDR3 DNA sequence: TGTGCCAGCAGCCGGGACAGAGGGAGTCAAGAGACCCAGTACTTC.

This rearrangement joins TRBV19 to TRBJ2-2; 8 bases line up with TRBD1. Trimming at V came to 3 bases and at J to 4 bases, leaving 7 bases not matched to a gene. Germline assignment: CDR1 LNHDA and CDR2 SQIVND (reference sequence). The CDR3 contains 16 residues. The CDR3 sequence is CASSIPRGRGTGELFF. In DNA, the CDR3 is TGTGCCAGTAGTATCCCCAGGGGGCGAGGCACCGGGGAGCTGTTTTTT.

The chain joins TRBV6-5 to TRBJ2-3; the match to TRBD2 covers 7 bases. Germline values: CDR1 MNHEY, CDR2 SVGAGI. CDR3 size: 12 residues. Trimming took 11 bases from V and 2 from J; bases not matched to a gene: 4. CDR3: CAAGGFTDTQYF. CDR3 in DNA: TGTGCCGCCGGGGGGTTCACAGATACGCAGTATTTT.

V is TRBV6-5 and J is TRBJ2-1; 11 nucleotides align to TRBD2. The ends lost 0 bases at V and 6 bases at J; junction bases unmatched: 4. CDR1 MNHEY and CDR2 SVGAGI come from the germline V gene. The CDR3 runs 16 residues. CDR3 DNA: TGTGCCAGCAGTTACTCACCTAGCGGGGGGTTCAATGAGCAGTTCTTC. Translation: CASSYSPSGGFNEQFF.

The genes are TRBV5-1 and TRBJ2-3; D may be TRBD1 (5 bases). The ends were cut back, 0 bases at V and 2 bases at J, with 10 bases in the middle. This CDR3 comprises 15 residues. Germline CDR1 reads SGHRS; CDR2 reads YFSETQ. The CDR3 coding sequence is TGCGCCAGCAGCTTGGACCACAGGACCACAGATACGCAGTATTTT. It specifies CASSLDHRTTDTQYF.

CDR3 bases: TGTGCCAGCGCACAGGGAAGAGGGGCTGAAGCTTTCTTT. As protein: CASAQGRGAEAFF. The chain uses TRBV6-5 and TRBJ1-1, with D possibly being TRBD1 (6 bases). This CDR3 contains 13 residues. Trimming pared 8 bases from V and 6 bases from J, leaving 16 bases between. Germline V gene data show CDR1 as MNHEY and CDR2 as SVGAGI.

The sample holds one count of this clone. The chain combines TRBV5-4 with TRBJ1-1; 7 nucleotides match TRBD1. Germline lookup yields CDR1 SGHNT and CDR2 YYREEE (reference sequence). The CDR3 is 13 amino acids. V trimming: 5 bases; J trimming: 3 bases; junction bases outside the gene matches: 4. CDR3 amino acids: CASSSDRDTEAFF. CDR3 DNA: TGTGCCAGCAGTTCTGACAGGGACACTGAAGCTTTCTTT.

The chain is built from TRBV13 and TRBJ1-2; TRBD1 is a possible D gene (5 bases). The CDR3 is made up of 13 amino acids. The V gene's germline CDR1 is PRHDT and CDR2 FYEKMQ (reference sequence). V was clipped by 2 bases and J by 3 bases, with 7 bases between them. This CDR3 is CASSLKGHYGYTF. The CDR3 DNA reads as TGTGCCAGCAGCTTAAAGGGGCACTATGGCTACACCTTC.

The CDR3 loop reads CASSEQGIGNQPQHF. CDR3 in DNA: TGCGCCAGCTCGGAGCAGGGGATAGGCAATCAGCCCCAGCATTTT. The chain uses TRBV5-1 and TRBJ1-5, with D perhaps TRBD1 (6 bases). Trimming took off 7 bases at V and 2 bases at J, with 16 bases between the two ends. Germline lookup yields CDR1 SGHRS and CDR2 YFSETQ. The CDR3 extends over 15 amino acids.

The gene calls are TRBV15 and TRBJ2-3; tentatively, D is TRBD2 (5 bases). Germline V gene sequence: CDR1 LNHNV, CDR2 YYDKDF (reference sequence). V was clipped by 3 bases and J by 6 bases, with 13 bases between them. The CDR3 length is 14 residues. The CDR3 sequence: CATSRSAGPDTQYF. CDR3 in DNA: TGTGCCACCAGCAGGTCTGCGGGCCCCGATACGCAGTATTTT.

Comment on this clone: The sample carries other DNA sequences with the same CDR3. The genes are TRBV9 and TRBJ1-1; perhaps TRBD1 as D (6 bases). CDR3 size: 14 residues. Germline CDR1 is SGDLS and CDR2 is YYNGEE. The V gene lost 0 bases and the J gene lost 4 bases, with 10 bases spanning the gap. The CDR3 region has the DNA TGTGCCAGCAGCGTAGGCGGGGGCGGCACTGAAGCTTTCTTT. Its protein is CASSVGGGGTEAFF.

J is TRBJ2-1 and V is TRBV25-1; D possibly corresponds to TRBD2 (6 bases). Per germline, CDR1 MGHDK and CDR2 SYGVNS. This CDR3 has 12 amino acids. Between the trimmed V and J ends, which lost 8 bases and 8 bases, there was a span of 13 bases. Here the CDR3 DNA reads TGTGCCAGCGGGGGACTTCTCCATGAGCAGTTCTTC. This encodes CASGGLLHEQFF.

This clone has just one count. This rearrangement joins TRBV28 to TRBJ1-2, with 10 nucleotides matching TRBD1. The CDR3 has 14 amino acids. V lost 5 bases to trimming and J lost 5 bases; unmatched junction nucleotides: 5. CDR1 is MDHEN, CDR2 SYDVKM, per germline. The CDR3 region has the DNA TGTGCCAGCAGTCACGGACAGGGGGGGTATGGCTACACCTTC. Encoded protein: CASSHGQGGYGYTF.

V and J are TRBV15 and TRBJ2-3; 8 bases map to TRBD1. Germline assignment: CDR1 LNHNV and CDR2 YYDKDF (reference sequence). The V and J ends lost 3 bases and 4 bases, in that order; junction bases with no gene match: 9. CDR3 size: 16 residues. The chain's CDR3 is CATSSYTGGSADTQYF. CDR3 DNA: TGTGCCACCAGCAGTTATACAGGGGGTTCAGCAGATACGCAGTATTTT.

The chain carries TRBV6-5 and TRBJ2-7, with D perhaps matching TRBD1 (6 bases). Trimming pared 7 bases from V and 4 bases from J, leaving 14 bases between. Germline lookup yields CDR1 MNHEY and CDR2 SVGAGI. The CDR3 has 13 amino acids. CDR3 region: CASNDRSRYEQYF. CDR3 DNA sequence: TGTGCCAGCAACGACAGGTCTAGGTACGAGCAGTACTTC.

The chain is built from TRBV9 and TRBJ2-6, with unresolved D. CDR1 and CDR2 from the germline V gene are SGDLS and YYNGEE. V was pared by 6 bases and J by 0 bases, with 10 bases between. The CDR3 is 15 residues long. The CDR3 region has the DNA TGTGCCAGCACGAACCTACTCTCTGGGGCCAACGTCCTGACTTTC. Translated: CASTNLLSGANVLTF.